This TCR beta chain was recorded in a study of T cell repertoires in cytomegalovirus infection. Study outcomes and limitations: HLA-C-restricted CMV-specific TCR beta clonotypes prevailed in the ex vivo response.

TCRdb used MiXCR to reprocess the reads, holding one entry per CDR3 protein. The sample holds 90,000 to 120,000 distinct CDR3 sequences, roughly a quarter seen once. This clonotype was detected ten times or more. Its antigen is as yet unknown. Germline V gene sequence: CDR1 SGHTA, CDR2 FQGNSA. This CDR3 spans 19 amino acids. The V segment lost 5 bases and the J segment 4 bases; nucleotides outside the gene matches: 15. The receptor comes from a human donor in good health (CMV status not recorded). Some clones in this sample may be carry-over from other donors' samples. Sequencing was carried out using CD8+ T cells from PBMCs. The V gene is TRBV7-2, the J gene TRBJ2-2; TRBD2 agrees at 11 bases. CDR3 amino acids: CASSPRLAGGRGSTGELFF. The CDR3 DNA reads TGTGCCAGCAGCCCCCGCTTAGCGGGGGGGCGGGGGAGCACCGGGGAGCTGTTTTTT. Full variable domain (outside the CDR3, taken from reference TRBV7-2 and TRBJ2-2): GAGVSQSPSNKVTEKGKDVELRCDPISGHTALYWYRQSLGQGLEFLIYFQGNSAPDKSGLPSDRFSAERTGGSVSTLTIQRTQQEDSAVYLCASSPRLAGGRGSTGELFFGEGSRLTVL.